Here is one T cell receptor (beta chain) with its context. Its antigen is unknown. Both TRBC1 and TRBC2 were covered by a beta constant-region primer of two equimolar oligonucleotides. Nested alpha and beta constant-region primers with the SP2 primer drove four PCR rounds on ligated cDNA. A 12-nucleotide UMI and the SP2 primer were added to the cDNA 3' end by oligonucleotide ligation. TCRdb re-analysed the UMI-ligation and nested PCR reads in MiXCR, keeping a single row per CDR3 protein. Among more than 120,000 distinct CDR3 sequences, under 25% were seen once, and the ten largest hold 0.5% to 0.75%. The data derive from a study of naive and memory T cell subsets. Germline-derived CDR1 and CDR2 are MNHEY and SVGAGI. The CDR3 is 13 amino acids. V was clipped by 8 bases and J by 2 bases, with 9 bases between them. Study-level points and caveats: Especially in CD8 cells, naive repertoires contained a few larger clonotypes, possibly CD45RA-re-expressing memory cells.

The chain employs TRBV6-5 and TRBJ2-2; a weak D match, TRBD1 (6 bases). The sequenced sample consisted of naive CD8+ T cells from blood. The receptor comes from a human donor in good health. Here the CDR3 reads CASGTPNTGELFF. In DNA form, the CDR3 reads TGTGCCAGCGGGACACCCAACACCGGGGAGCTGTTTTTT.